The 17 T cell receptor beta chains listed next were all sequenced from one sample in a study of memory CD4+ T cells and cytomegalovirus serostatus. Method: immunoSEQ multiplex PCR; TCRdb's copy keeps in-frame clones and lacks some. The repertoire holds around 50,000 clones, with roughly 74% as singletons. Single viable CD3+CD4+CD8-CD45RO+ cells were sorted as the memory CD4+ T cells. Material for sequencing was memory CD4+ T cells from blood. Receptors originate from an adult in good health and CMV-seropositive.

The chain couples TRBV2 to TRBJ2-7, with TRBD1 as a possible D gene (5 bases). Germline CDR1 SNHLY, CDR2 FYNNEI. This CDR3 is 16 amino acids long. Trimming took off 1 base at V and 3 bases at J, with 16 bases between the two ends. The CDR3 loop reads CASSEEGQRAHYEQYF. The CDR3 nucleotides are TGTGCCAGCAGTGAAGAGGGGCAGAGAGCCCACTACGAGCAGTACTTC.

This sequence joins TRBV5-1 and TRBJ1-2; D is unclear. The CDR3 runs 13 residues. Germline CDR1 reads SGHRS; CDR2 reads YFSETQ. V lost 3 bases to trimming and J lost 8 bases, with 14 bases between them. This CDR3 reads CASSSLEAGGYTF. DNA for the CDR3: TGCGCCAGCAGCTCCCTTGAAGCGGGAGGCTACACCTTC.

A few counts support this clone. The chain carries TRBV19 and TRBJ1-2; 7 bases match TRBD1. Germline V CDR1 and CDR2: LNHDA, SQIVND (reference sequence). The CDR3 extends over 13 amino acids. The trim removed 7 bases at V and 2 bases at J, leaving 4 bases unmatched. DNA for the CDR3: TGTGCCAGTACCATGGACAGGAACTATGGCTACACCTTC. Its translation: CASTMDRNYGYTF. The full variable domain, rest sourced from reference TRBV19 and TRBJ1-2, is DGGITQSPKYLFRKEGQNVTLSCEQNLNHDAMYWYRQDPGQGLRLIYYSQIVNDFQKGDIAEGYSVSREKKESFPLTVTSAQKNPTAFYLCASTMDRNYGYTFGSGTRLTVV.

V is TRBV18 and J is TRBJ1-4; no clear D gene. Trimming shortened V by 3 bases and J by 5 bases, and 7 bases separated the two germline ends. CDR3 length: 13 amino acids. In germline, CDR1 is KGHSH, CDR2 LQKENI. The DNA for the CDR3 is TGTGCCAGCTCACCTACACTAAATGAAAAACTGTTTTTT. The encoded protein is CASSPTLNEKLFF.

The chain employs TRBV7-3 and TRBJ2-5; no definite D call. The CDR3 covers 13 residues. Germline V gene lookup returns CDR1 SGHTA and CDR2 FQGTGA. Between the trimmed V and J ends, which lost 4 bases and 2 bases, there was a span of 8 bases. This CDR3 is CASSSMGQETQYF. The CDR3 nucleotides are TGTGCCAGCAGCTCTATGGGGCAAGAGACCCAGTACTTC. Full variable domain (remainder filled in from reference TRBV7-3 and TRBJ2-5): GAGVSQTPSNKVTEKGKYVELRCDPISGHTALYWYRQSLGQGPEFLIYFQGTGAADDSGLPNDRFFAVRPEGSVSTLKIQRTERGDSAVYLCASSSMGQETQYFGPGTRLLVL.

This clone was seen once. The chain couples TRBV7-9 to TRBJ2-7; TRBD1 aligns across 11 bases. Per the germline V gene, CDR1 is SEHNR and CDR2 is FQNEAQ (reference sequence). The CDR3 covers 15 residues. Losses at the gene ends were 1 base for V and 6 bases for J; bases not matched to a gene: 5. CDR3 amino acids: CASSLDGQGAGEQYF. In nucleotides, the CDR3 is TGTGCCAGCAGCTTAGACGGACAGGGGGCCGGCGAGCAGTACTTC.

The J gene is TRBJ2-7, the V gene TRBV27; D possibly corresponds to TRBD2 (6 bases). CDR3 length equals 15 residues. CDR1 is MNHEY, CDR2 SMNVEV, per germline (reference sequence). With 1 base removed from V and 2 bases from J, the gap between germline ends came to 12 bases. This CDR3 reads CASSLWGTSPYEQYF. In DNA, the CDR3 is TGTGCCAGCAGTTTATGGGGTACTAGCCCCTACGAGCAGTACTTC.

The chain joins TRBV5-4 to TRBJ2-3, with D possibly TRBD2 on 5 matching bases. CDR3 length: 15 amino acids. Germline V gives CDR1 SGHNT, CDR2 YYREEE (reference sequence). The V end lost 3 bases, the J end lost 1 base, and 12 bases lay between the germline ends. CDR3 sequence (DNA): TGTGCCAGCAGCTCCCCCCGGGAAGGCACAGATACGCAGTATTTT. Residues: CASSSPREGTDTQYF.

The gene calls are TRBV19 and TRBJ1-2; weak D call: TRBD1 (5 bases). The CDR3 extends over 15 amino acids. V lost 3 bases and J 4 bases, leaving 15 bases between the germline ends. Germline values: CDR1 LNHDA, CDR2 SQIVND (reference sequence). The CDR3: CASSISGGGLYGYTF. The CDR3 DNA is TGTGCCAGTAGTATCTCCGGGGGTGGACTCTATGGCTACACCTTC.

The chain carries TRBV7-9 and TRBJ1-6, with D possibly matching TRBD1 (6 bases). The CDR3 sequence is 19 residues long. Looked up from germline, CDR1 is SEHNR and CDR2 is FQNEAQ (reference sequence). With 0 bases removed from V and 5 bases from J, the gap between germline ends came to 20 bases. For the CDR3, the DNA is TGTGCCAGCAGCTTAGCACCTTGGGGCAGGGGAAGGAATAATTCACCCCTCCACTTT. Translated: CASSLAPWGRGRNNSPLHF.

The rearrangement links TRBV4-2 to TRBJ2-3, with TRBD2 matching over 8 bases. Per the germline V gene, CDR1 is LGHNA and CDR2 is YNFKEQ. The CDR3 has 15 amino acids. The junction had 7 bases not matched to a gene; V was cut back by 0 bases and J by 8 bases. The CDR3 DNA sequence: TGTGCCAGCAGCCAAGATCGGGGGGGGAAGGGTACGCAGTATTTT. This gives the protein CASSQDRGGKGTQYF.

This clone was observed a few times. The chain combines TRBV19 with TRBJ1-3; D perhaps matches TRBD1 (5 bases). The CDR3 sequence is 16 residues long. Trimming removed 5 bases at V and 0 bases at J, with 14 bases between. Germline-derived CDR1 and CDR2 are LNHDA and SQIVND (reference sequence). The CDR3 loop is CASSQGDGISGNTIYF. CDR3 sequence (DNA): TGTGCCAGTAGTCAAGGGGACGGAATCTCTGGAAACACCATATATTTT.

The chain employs TRBV7-8 and TRBJ1-5; 7 bases are a match to TRBD1. This CDR3 has 15 residues. Per germline, CDR1 SGHVS and CDR2 FQNEAQ. V was pared by 0 bases and J by 6 bases, with 5 bases of the junction left unmatched. The CDR3 DNA is TGTGCCAGCAGCTTAGCCCGGACAGGTGGTCAGCCCCAGCATTTT. Amino acid sequence: CASSLARTGGQPQHF.

This clone was seen a handful of times. This sequence joins TRBV2 and TRBJ2-5, with 8 positions matching TRBD2. Losses at the gene ends were 6 bases for V and 5 bases for J; bases not matched to a gene: 8. Germline V gene sequence: CDR1 SNHLY, CDR2 FYNNEI. The CDR3 covers 14 residues. In DNA form, the CDR3 reads TGTGCCAGCAGCCAACTAGCGGCTAGGGAGACCCAGTACTTC. It is translated as CASSQLAARETQYF.

The chain links TRBV5-1 to TRBJ2-1; the D is unclear. The CDR3 contains 15 residues. V lost 0 bases, J lost 9 bases, and 16 bases lay in between. CDR1 and CDR2 from the germline V gene are SGHRS and YFSETQ. In nucleotides, the CDR3 is TGCGCCAGCAGCTTGGCCCTGGGAATGATCAGTGAGCAGTTCTTC. It specifies CASSLALGMISEQFF.

The gene calls are TRBV19 and TRBJ2-7, with 8 bases lining up with TRBD1. V dropped 5 bases and J dropped 5; count of bases not matched to a gene: 8. Per the germline V gene, CDR1 is LNHDA and CDR2 is SQIVND (reference sequence). The CDR3 length is 14 residues. CDR3 sequence: CASSERTGPNEQYF. CDR3 nucleotide sequence: TGTGCCAGTAGTGAGAGGACAGGGCCTAACGAGCAGTACTTC. Based on the CDR3 plus reference TRBV19 and TRBJ2-7, the full variable domain is DGGITQSPKYLFRKEGQNVTLSCEQNLNHDAMYWYRQDPGQGLRLIYYSQIVNDFQKGDIAEGYSVSREKKESFPLTVTSAQKNPTAFYLCASSERTGPNEQYFGPGTRLTVT.

The rearrangement joins TRBV7-2 to TRBJ2-2; D is unclear. V lost 2 bases, J lost 7 bases, and 2 bases lay in between. Germline assignment: CDR1 SGHTA and CDR2 FQGNSA. This CDR3 spans 11 amino acids. The CDR3: CASSLIGELFF. The CDR3 DNA is TGTGCCAGCAGCTTAATCGGGGAGCTGTTTTTT.